This T cell receptor (beta chain) was found in a study of blood T cell repertoires in COVID-19 (dated by TCRdb to 2018 to 2021). In the study overall: Collaborator samples came from the United States, Italy and Spain and covered acute and convalescent phases of COVID-19. Samples were obtained from the ongoing ImmuneRACE study (first 160 participants) and from about 1,300 subjects provided by 6 global collaborators. The prospective study material was composed of cDNA or gDNA derived from T cells, B-cell-depleted T cells, or PBMCs. The sample metadata nearly always contained a de-identified subject ID, COVID-19 status, age in years and sex. Where HLA class I and class II types were available, the types were taken from metadata supplied by the sample provider, not from assay-based typing. The dataset comprised deeply sampled blood TCRbeta repertoires from subjects exposed to, actively infected with, or recovered from COVID-19. A freely available public database, intended as a resource for researchers studying the immune response to SARS-CoV-2, is where the repertoires were released. Findings and caveats that apply to the study as a whole: The amount of clinical and demographic metadata varied by source and participant and was provided uncurated.

Trimming leaves V shorter by 5 bases and J shorter by 5 bases, with the junction holding 6 bases beyond the gene matches. CDR1 and CDR2, looked up from the germline V gene (reference sequence), are LNHNV and YYDKDF. The CDR3 goes from the cysteine to the phenylalanine over 14 residues. Only the CDR3 region is kept as DNA, spanning 42 bases read in frame from base 1. TCRbeta CDR3 regions were amplified from genomic DNA using the immunoSEQ Assay, a bias-controlled multiplex PCR. As for how the authors treated the data: The number of nucleated cells in each sample was estimated from the amplification of reference gene primers within the assay. To quantify the absolute abundance of each unique TCRbeta CDR3 rearrangement, sequence reads were collapsed and filtered. For each sample, productive Simpson clonality was calculated as the square root of Simpson's diversity index across productive rearrangements. Held by TCRdb, this immuneACCESS table contains in-frame sequences only and omits some clones. Under half of the omission traces to an unresolved V gene where checked; the cause of the rest is unknown. V and J calls plus clone size are reproduced from that table; the DNA served to infer D and trimming. This sample has around 300,000 clones in its table, and 90% of those were observed once. The top ten constitute 0.9% to 1.2% of the sample.

Enrolling through a virtual design, the prospective study's participants ranged in age from roughly 18 to 100 years and lived across 24 United States geographic areas. Cohort assignment in the prospective study relied on participant-reported clinical history from a screening survey and a study questionnaire. ImmuneRACE Cohort 3 recovered participants were defined by two consecutive negative NP/OP PCR tests, healthcare professional clearance, or symptom resolution. Each participant in the prospective study had whole blood, serum and a nasopharyngeal or oropharyngeal swab collected by mobile phlebotomists. Participants in the prospective study had the option to provide additional blood draws and questionnaires over a roughly 2-month period. Before DNA extraction, blood samples from the prospective study were shipped at room temperature or frozen. Notes on this clone: The clone's antigen remains unknown. No much larger clonotype is one base removed from it; base qualities were not supplied.

The chain joins TRBV15 to TRBJ1-5, and 7 bases in between align with TRBD1. The sequence came from a woman in her 30s who had recovered from COVID-19. The sample comprised PBMCs or T cells enriched from blood (not recorded which). Here is the DNA: TGTGCCACCAGCGCCACGAGGGGGCATCAGCCCCAGCATTTT. This yields the protein CATSATRGHQPQHF.